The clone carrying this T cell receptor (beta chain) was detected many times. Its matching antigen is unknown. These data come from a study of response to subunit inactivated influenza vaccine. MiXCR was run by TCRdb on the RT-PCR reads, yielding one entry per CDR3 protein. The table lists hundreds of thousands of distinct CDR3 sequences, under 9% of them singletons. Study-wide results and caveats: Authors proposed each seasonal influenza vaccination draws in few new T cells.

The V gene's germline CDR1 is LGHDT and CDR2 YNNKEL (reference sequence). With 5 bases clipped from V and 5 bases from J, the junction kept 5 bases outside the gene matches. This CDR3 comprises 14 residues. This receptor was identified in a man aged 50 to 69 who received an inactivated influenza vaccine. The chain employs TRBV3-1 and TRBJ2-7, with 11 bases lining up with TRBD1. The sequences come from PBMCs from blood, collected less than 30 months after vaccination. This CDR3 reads CASSSGQGADEQYF. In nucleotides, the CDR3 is TGTGCCAGCAGCTCAGGACAGGGGGCCGACGAGCAGTACTTC.